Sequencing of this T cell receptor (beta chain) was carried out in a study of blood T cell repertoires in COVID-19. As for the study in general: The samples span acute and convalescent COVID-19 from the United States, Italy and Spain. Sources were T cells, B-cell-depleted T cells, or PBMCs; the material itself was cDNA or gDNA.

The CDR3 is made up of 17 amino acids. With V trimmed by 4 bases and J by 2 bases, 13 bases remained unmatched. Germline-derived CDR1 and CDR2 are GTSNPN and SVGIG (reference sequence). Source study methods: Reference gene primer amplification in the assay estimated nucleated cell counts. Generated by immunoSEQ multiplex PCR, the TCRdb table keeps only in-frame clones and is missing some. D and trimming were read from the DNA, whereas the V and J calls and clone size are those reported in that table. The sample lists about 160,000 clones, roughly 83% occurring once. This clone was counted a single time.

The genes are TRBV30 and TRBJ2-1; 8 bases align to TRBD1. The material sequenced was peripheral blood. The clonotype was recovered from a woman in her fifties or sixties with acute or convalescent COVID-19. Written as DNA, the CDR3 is TGTGCCTGGACCTTAGAGACAGGGGCCCACCCCTACAATGAGCAGTTCTTC. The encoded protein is CAWTLETGAHPYNEQFF. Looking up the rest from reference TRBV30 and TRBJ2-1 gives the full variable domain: SQTIHQWPATLVQPVGSPLSLECTVEGTSNPNLYWYRQAAGRGLQLLFYSVGIGQISSEVPQNLSASRPQDRQFILSSKKLLLSDSGFYLCAWTLETGAHPYNEQFFGPGTRLTVL.